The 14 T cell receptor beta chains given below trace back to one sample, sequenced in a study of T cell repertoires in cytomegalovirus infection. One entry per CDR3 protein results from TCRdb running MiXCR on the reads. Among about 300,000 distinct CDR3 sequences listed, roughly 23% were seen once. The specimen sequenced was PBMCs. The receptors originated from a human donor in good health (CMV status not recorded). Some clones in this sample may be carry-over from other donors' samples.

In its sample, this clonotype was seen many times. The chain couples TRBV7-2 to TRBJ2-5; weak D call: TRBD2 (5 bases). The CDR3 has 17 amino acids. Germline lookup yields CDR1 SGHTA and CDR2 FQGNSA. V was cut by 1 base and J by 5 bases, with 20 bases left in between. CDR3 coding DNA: TGTGCCAGCAGCTTAGAGGGTGCGGCATTCCGAGGGGAGACCCAGTACTTC. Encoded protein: CASSLEGAAFRGETQYF.

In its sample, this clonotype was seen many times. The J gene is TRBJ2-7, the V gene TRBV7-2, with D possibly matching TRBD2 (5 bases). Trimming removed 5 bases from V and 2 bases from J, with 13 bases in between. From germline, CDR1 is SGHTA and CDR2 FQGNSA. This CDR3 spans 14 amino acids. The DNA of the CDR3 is TGTGCCAGCAGCCCCGGACTGCTAACCTACGAGCAGTACTTC. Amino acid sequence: CASSPGLLTYEQYF.

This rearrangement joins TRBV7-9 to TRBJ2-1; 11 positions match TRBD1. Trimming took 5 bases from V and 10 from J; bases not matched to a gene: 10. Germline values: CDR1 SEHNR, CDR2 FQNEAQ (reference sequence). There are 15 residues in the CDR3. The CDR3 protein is CASSPVGQGAREQFF. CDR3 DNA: TGTGCCAGCAGCCCCGTTGGACAGGGGGCGAGGGAGCAGTTCTTC.

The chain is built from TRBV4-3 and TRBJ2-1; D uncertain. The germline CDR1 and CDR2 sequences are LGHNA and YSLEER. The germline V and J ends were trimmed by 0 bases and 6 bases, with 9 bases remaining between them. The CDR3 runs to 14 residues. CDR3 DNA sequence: TGCGCCAGCAGCCAAGACGCCGCAATCAATGAGCAGTTCTTC. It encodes CASSQDAAINEQFF.

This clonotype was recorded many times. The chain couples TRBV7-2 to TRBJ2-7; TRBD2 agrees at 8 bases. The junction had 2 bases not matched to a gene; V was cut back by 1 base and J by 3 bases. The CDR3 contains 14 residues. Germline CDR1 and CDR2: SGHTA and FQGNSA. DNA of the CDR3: TGTGCCAGCAGCTTAGATAGCGGGAACTACGAGCAGTACTTC. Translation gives CASSLDSGNYEQYF.

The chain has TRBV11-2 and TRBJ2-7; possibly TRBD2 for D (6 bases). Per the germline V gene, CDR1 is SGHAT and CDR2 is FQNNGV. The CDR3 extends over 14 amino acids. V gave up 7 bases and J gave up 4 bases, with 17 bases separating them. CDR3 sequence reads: CASTAPGSFYEQYF. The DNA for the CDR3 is TGTGCCAGCACCGCCCCCGGGAGTTTTTACGAGCAGTACTTC.

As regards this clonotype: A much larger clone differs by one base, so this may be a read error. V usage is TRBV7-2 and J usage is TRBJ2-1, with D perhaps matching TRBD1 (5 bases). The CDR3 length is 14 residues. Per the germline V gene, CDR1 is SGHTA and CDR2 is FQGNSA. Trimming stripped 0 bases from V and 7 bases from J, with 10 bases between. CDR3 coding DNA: TGTGCCAGCAGCTTAGCCAGGACACAAAATGAGCAGTTCTTC. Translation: CASSLARTQNEQFF. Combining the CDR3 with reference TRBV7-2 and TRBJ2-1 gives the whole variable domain GAGVSQSPSNKVTEKGKDVELRCDPISGHTALYWYRQSLGQGLEFLIYFQGNSAPDKSGLPSDRFSAERTGGSVSTLTIQRTQQEDSAVYLCASSLARTQNEQFFGPGTRLTVL.

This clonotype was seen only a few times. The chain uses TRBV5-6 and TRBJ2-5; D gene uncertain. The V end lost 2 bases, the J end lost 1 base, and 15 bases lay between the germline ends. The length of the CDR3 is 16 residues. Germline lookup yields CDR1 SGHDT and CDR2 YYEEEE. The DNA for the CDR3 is TGTGCCAGCAGCTTTCCGGGCCGGGCCAGCCAAGAGACCCAGTACTTC. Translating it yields CASSFPGRASQETQYF.

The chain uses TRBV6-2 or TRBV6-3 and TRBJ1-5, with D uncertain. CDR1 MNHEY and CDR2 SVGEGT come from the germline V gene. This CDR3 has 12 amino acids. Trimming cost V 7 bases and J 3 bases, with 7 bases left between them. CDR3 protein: CASKRNNQPQHF. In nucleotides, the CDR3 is TGTGCCAGCAAACGGAACAATCAGCCCCAGCATTTT.

The CDR3 region is CASSPHFSPYEQYF. The CDR3 DNA follows: TGTGCCAGCAGCCCACATTTTTCCCCCTACGAGCAGTACTTC. This chain connects TRBV11-2 to TRBJ2-7; no clear D. The CDR3 has 14 residues. Germline V gene sequence: CDR1 SGHAT, CDR2 FQNNGV. V lost 5 bases and J lost 2, with 13 bases in between. The complete variable domain, with remaining parts taken from reference TRBV11-2 and TRBJ2-7, reads EAGVAQSPRYKIIEKRQSVAFWCNPISGHATLYWYQQILGQGPKLLIQFQNNGVVDDSQLPKDRFSAERLKGVDSTLKIQPAKLEDSAVYLCASSPHFSPYEQYFGPGTRLTVT.

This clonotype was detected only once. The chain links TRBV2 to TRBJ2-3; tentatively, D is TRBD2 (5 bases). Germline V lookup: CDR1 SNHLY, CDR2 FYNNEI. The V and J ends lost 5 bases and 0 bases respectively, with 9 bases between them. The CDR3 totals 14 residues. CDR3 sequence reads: CASSPAVSTDTQYF. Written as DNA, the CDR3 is TGTGCCAGCAGTCCAGCGGTGAGCACAGATACGCAGTATTTT.

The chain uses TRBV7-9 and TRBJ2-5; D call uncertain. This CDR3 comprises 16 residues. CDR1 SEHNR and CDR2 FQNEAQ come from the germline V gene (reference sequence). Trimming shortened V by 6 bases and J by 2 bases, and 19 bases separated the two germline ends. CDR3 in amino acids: CASSSGPRISQETQYF. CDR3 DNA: TGTGCCAGCAGTTCCGGCCCGCGGATCTCTCAAGAGACCCAGTACTTC. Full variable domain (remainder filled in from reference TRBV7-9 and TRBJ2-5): DTGVSQNPRHKITKRGQNVTFRCDPISEHNRLYWYRQTLGQGPEFLTYFQNEAQLEKSRLLSDRFSAERPKGSFSTLEIQRTEQGDSAMYLCASSSGPRISQETQYFGPGTRLLVL.

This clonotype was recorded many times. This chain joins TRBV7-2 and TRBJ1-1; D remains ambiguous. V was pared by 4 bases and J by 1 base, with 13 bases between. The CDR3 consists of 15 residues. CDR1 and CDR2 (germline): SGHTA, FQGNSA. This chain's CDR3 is CASSSPVVRNTEAFF. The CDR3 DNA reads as TGTGCCAGCAGCTCCCCCGTGGTAAGGAACACTGAAGCTTTCTTT.

The CDR3 loop is CASSVEGARRYNEQFF. CDR3 nucleotides: TGTGCCAGCAGCGTAGAGGGGGCTAGGCGATACAATGAGCAGTTCTTC. This chain links TRBV9 with TRBJ2-1, with TRBD1 matching 7 bases. Looked up from germline, CDR1 is SGDLS and CDR2 is YYNGEE. The V segment lost 0 bases and the J segment 4 bases; nucleotides outside the gene matches: 7. The CDR3 is made up of 16 amino acids. The whole variable domain, remainder taken from reference TRBV9 and TRBJ2-1, is DSGVTQTPKHLITATGQRVTLRCSPRSGDLSVYWYQQSLDQGLQFLIQYYNGEERAKGNILERFSAQQFPDLHSELNLSSLELGDSALYFCASSVEGARRYNEQFFGPGTRLTVL.